Listed below are T cell receptor beta chains from one sample, sequenced in a study of blood T cell repertoires in COVID-19. The assay was immunoSEQ multiplex PCR, and TCRdb's table has in-frame clones only and misses some. The sample has about 100,000 clones, 80% to 95% seen once; the top ten hold about 0.89%. The specimen sequenced was peripheral blood. The receptors stem from a man aged 55 to 70 with acute or convalescent COVID-19. The CDR3 runs from the conserved cysteine through the conserved F or W. The D gene is left open where the match is weak. Clone size, where shown, is once, few, many, or a class for clones that have expanded.

size	D	V	J	DNA	CDR3
once	TRBD1	TRBV5-1	TRBJ1-4	TGCGCCAGCAGCAACAACCCGGGACAGGGCTTCTCTAATGAAAAACTGTTTTTT	CASSNNPGQGFSNEKLFF
once	NA	TRBV7-9	TRBJ1-1	TGTGCCAGCAGCGCTTTAGGCGGTAGTGAAGCTTTCTTT	CASSALGGSEAFF
few	NA	TRBV19	TRBJ2-5	TGTGCCAGTAGTAGCAGACAAGAGACCCAGTACTTC	CASSSRQETQYF
once	NA	TRBV18	TRBJ1-2	TGTGCCAGCTCATCGGGGTCAGGAACTAACTATGGCTACACCTTC	CASSSGSGTNYGYTF
once	NA	TRBV13	TRBJ2-3	TGTGCCAGCAGCTTACTAGTGACAGATACGCAGTATTTT	CASSLLVTDTQYF
NA	TRBD1	TRBV4-1	TRBJ1-2	TGCGCCAGCAGCCAAGCGCCCCACAGGGGAGAAGGCTACACCTTC	CASSQAPHRGEGYTF
NA	TRBD1	TRBV19	TRBJ1-1	TGTGCCAGTAGTAGGGACAGGGGGTTTGGCACTGAAGCTTTCTTT	CASSRDRGFGTEAFF
NA	TRBD2	TRBV18	TRBJ2-2	TGTGCCAGCTCACCCCGGGCGGGAGCGAACACCGGGGAGCTGTTTTTT	CASSPRAGANTGELFF
NA	NA	TRBV11-3	TRBJ1-5	TGTGCCAGCAGCTTCAGGGGCGGCCTTAGCAATCAGCCCCAGCATTTT	CASSFRGGLSNQPQHF
NA	TRBD2	TRBV5-4	TRBJ2-1	TGTGCCAGCAGCCCGGCACTAGCGGCCAGCTCCTACAATGAGCAGTTCTTC	CASSPALAASSYNEQFF
NA	TRBD2	TRBV3-1/TRBV3-2	TRBJ2-3	TGTGCCAGCAGCCAACGGACTAGCGGCATCAACATCTGGGCAGATACGCAGTATTTT	CASSQRTSGINIWADTQYF
NA	NA	TRBV4-2	TRBJ2-1	TGTGCCAGCAGCCAAGCTGGAGGGATGGGTGAGCAGTTCTTC	CASSQAGGMGEQFF